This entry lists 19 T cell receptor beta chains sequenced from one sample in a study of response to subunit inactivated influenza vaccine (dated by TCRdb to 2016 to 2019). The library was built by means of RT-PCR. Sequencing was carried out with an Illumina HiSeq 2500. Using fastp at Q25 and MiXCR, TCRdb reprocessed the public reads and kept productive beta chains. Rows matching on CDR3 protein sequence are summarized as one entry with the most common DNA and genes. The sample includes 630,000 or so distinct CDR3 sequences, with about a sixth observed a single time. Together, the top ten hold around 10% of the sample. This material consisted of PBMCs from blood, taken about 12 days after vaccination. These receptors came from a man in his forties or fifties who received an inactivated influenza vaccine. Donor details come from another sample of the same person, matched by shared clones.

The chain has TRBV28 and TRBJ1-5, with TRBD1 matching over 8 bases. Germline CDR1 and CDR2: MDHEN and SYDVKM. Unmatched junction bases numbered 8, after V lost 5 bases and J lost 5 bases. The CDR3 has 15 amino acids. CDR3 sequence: CASSLQTGADQPQHF. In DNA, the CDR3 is TGTGCCAGCAGTCTCCAGACAGGGGCCGATCAGCCCCAGCATTTT. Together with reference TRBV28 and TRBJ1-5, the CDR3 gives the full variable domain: DVKVTQSSRYLVKRTGEKVFLECVQDMDHENMFWYRQDPGLGLRLIYFSYDVKMKEKGDIPEGYSVSREKKERFSLILESASTNQTSMYLCASSLQTGADQPQHFGDGTRLSIL.

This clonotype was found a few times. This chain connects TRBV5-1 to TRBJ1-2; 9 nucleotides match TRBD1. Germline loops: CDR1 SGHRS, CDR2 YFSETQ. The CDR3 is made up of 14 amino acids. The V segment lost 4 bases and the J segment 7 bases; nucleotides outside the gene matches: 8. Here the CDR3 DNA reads TGCGCCAGCAGCACGGACAGGGGCTGGGGTGGCTACACCTTC. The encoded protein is CASSTDRGWGGYTF.

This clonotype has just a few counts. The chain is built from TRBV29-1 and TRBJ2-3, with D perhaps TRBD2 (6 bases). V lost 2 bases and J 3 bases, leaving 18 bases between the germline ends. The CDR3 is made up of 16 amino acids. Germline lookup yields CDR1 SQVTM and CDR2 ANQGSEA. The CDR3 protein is CSVERPGGVGTDTQYF. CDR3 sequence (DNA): TGCAGCGTTGAAAGGCCCGGGGGTGTGGGAACAGATACGCAGTATTTT.

The DNA for the CDR3 is TGTGCCAGCAGCTTACCCCTAGGACTAGCGGGGGGGAACAATGAGCAGTTCTTC. It translates to CASSLPLGLAGGNNEQFF. V gene TRBV7-2 combines with J gene TRBJ2-1, with 15 bases identical to TRBD2. Germline V gives CDR1 SGHTA, CDR2 FQGNSA. CDR3 length: 18 amino acids. Losses at the gene ends were 2 bases for V and 5 bases for J; bases not matched to a gene: 7.

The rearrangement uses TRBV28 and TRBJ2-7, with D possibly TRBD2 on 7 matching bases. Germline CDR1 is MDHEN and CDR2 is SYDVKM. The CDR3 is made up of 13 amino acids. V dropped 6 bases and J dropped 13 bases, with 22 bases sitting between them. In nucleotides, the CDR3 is TGTGCCAGCAGGGGAGCATACAGCGGGACATACTACTTC. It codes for CASRGAYSGTYYF.

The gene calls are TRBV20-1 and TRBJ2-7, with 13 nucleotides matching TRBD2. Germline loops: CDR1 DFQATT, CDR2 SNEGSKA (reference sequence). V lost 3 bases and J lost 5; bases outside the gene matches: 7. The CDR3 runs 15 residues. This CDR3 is CSASLTSGRSNEQYF. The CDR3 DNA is TGCAGTGCTAGCTTGACTAGCGGGAGGAGCAACGAGCAGTACTTC.

The CDR3 loop reads CSGATGKNQPQHF. The CDR3 region has the DNA TGCAGCGGGGCGACAGGAAAGAATCAGCCCCAGCATTTT. This sequence joins TRBV29-1 and TRBJ1-5, with D tentatively TRBD1 (6 bases). Per germline, CDR1 SQVTM and CDR2 ANQGSEA. V lost 7 bases, J lost 4 bases, and 14 bases lay in between. CDR3 size: 13 residues.

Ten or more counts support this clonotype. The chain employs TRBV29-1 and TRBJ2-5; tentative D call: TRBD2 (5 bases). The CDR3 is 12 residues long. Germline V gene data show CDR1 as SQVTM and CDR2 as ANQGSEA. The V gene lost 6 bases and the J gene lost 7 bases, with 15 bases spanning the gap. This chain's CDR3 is CSVLLGRGTQYF. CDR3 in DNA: TGCAGCGTGTTACTAGGCCGGGGGACCCAGTACTTC.

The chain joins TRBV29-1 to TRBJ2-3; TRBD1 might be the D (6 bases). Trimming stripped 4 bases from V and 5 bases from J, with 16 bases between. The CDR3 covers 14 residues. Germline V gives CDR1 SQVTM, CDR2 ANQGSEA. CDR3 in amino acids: CSVGRQGLLDTQYF. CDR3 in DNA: TGCAGCGTTGGGAGGCAGGGGTTGTTAGATACGCAGTATTTT.

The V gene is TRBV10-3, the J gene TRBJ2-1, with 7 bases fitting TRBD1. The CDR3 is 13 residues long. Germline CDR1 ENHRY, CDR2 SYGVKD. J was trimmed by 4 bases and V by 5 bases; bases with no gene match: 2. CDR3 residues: CAISSGQYNEQFF. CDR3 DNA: TGTGCCATCAGTTCGGGACAGTACAATGAGCAGTTCTTC.

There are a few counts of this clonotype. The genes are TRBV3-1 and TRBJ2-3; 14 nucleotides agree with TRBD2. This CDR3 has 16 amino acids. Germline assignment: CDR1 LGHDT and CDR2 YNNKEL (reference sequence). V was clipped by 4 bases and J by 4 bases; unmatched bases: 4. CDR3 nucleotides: TGTGCCAGCAGCCCCTTGACTAGCGGGAGGGCAGATACGCAGTATTTT. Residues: CASSPLTSGRADTQYF.

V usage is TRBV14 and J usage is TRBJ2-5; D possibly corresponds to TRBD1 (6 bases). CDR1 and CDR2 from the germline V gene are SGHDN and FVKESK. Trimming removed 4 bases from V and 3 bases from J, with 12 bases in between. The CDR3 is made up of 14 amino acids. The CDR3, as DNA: TGTGCCAGCAGCCCTCTCGGGACAAAAGAGACCCAGTACTTC. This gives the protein CASSPLGTKETQYF.

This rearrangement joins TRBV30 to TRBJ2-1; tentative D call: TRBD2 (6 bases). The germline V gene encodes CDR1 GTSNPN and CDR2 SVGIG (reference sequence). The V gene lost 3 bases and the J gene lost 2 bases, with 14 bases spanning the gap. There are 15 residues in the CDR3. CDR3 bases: TGTGCCTGGAGCCCACGGGGGAAGGCCTACAATGAGCAGTTCTTC. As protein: CAWSPRGKAYNEQFF.

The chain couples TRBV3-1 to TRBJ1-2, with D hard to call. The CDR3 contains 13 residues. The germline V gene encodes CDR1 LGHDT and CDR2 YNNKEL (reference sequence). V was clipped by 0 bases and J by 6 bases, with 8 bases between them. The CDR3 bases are TGTGCCAGCAGCCAAGATAGGTGGGATGGCTACACCTTC. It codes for CASSQDRWDGYTF. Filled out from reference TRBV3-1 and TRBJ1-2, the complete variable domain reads DTAVSQTPKYLVTQMGNDKSIKCEQNLGHDTMYWYKQDSKKFLKIMFSYNNKELIINETVPNRFSPKSPDKAHLNLHINSLELGDSAVYFCASSQDRWDGYTFGSGTRLTVV.

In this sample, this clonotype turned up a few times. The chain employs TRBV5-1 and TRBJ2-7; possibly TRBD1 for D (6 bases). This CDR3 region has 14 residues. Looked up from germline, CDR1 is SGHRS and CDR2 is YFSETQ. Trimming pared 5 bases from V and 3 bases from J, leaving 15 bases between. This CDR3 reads CASRWARDNYEQYF. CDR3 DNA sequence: TGCGCCAGCAGGTGGGCCAGGGACAACTACGAGCAGTACTTC.

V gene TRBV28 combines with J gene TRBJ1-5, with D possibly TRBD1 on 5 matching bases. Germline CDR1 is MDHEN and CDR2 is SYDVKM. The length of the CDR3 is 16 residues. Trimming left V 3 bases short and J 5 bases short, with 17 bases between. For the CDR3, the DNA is TGTGCCAGCAGTTTGCGGGGACGGGACCCATATCAGCCCCAGCATTTT. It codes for CASSLRGRDPYQPQHF.

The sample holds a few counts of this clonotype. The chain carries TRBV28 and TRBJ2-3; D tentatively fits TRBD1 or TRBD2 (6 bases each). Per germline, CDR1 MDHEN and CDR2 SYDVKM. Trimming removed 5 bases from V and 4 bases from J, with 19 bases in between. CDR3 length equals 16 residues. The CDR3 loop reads CASSPQVGASADTQYF. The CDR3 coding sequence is TGTGCCAGCAGTCCCCAGGTGGGGGCTAGCGCAGATACGCAGTATTTT.

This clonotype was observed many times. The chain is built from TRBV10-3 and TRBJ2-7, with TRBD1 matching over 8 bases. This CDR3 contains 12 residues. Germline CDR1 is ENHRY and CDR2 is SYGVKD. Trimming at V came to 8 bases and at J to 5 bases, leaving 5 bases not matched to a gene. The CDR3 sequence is CAIGQGNDEQYF. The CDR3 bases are TGTGCCATCGGACAGGGTAACGACGAGCAGTACTTC.

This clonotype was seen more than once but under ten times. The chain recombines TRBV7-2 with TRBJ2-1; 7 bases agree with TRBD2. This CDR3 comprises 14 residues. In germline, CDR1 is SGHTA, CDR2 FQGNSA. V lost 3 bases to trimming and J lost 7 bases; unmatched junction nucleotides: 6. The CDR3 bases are TGTGCCAGCAGCTTCGGACTAGTCGGTAATGAGCAGTTCTTC. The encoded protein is CASSFGLVGNEQFF.